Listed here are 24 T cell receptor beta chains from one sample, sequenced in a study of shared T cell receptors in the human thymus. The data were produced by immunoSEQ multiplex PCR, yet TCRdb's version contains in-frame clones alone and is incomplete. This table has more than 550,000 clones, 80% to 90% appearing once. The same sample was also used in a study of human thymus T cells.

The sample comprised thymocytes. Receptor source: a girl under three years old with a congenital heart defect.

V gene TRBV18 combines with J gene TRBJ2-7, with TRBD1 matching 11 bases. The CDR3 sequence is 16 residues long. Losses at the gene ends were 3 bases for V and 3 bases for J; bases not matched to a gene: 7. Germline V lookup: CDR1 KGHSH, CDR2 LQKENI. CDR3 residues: CASSPSGQGVIYEQYF. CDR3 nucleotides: TGTGCCAGCTCACCCTCGGGACAGGGGGTGATCTACGAGCAGTACTTC.

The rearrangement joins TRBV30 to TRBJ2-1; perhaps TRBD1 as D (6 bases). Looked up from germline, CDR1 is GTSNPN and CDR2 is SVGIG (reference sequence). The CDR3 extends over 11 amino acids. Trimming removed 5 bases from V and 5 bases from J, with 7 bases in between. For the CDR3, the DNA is TGTGCCTGGCAGGGGAACAATGAGCAGTTCTTC. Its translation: CAWQGNNEQFF.

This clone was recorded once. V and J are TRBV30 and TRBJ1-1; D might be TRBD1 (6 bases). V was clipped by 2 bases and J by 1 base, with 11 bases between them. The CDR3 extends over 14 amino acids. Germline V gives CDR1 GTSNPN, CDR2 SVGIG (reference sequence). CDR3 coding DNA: TGTGCCTGGAGTCTCGGGACACAGAACACTGAAGCTTTCTTT. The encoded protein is CAWSLGTQNTEAFF.

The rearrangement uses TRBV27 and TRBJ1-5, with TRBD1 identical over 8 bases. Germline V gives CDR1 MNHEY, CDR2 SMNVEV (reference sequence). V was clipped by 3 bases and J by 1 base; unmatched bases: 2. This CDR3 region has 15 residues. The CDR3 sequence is CASSFRTGSNQPQHF. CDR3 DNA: TGTGCCAGCAGTTTCAGGACAGGGAGCAATCAGCCCCAGCATTTT.

In DNA form, the CDR3 reads TGCGCCAGCAGTGAGTCCCCCGTCCCTGACACTGAAGCTTTCTTT. Translation: CASSESPVPDTEAFF. The chain uses TRBV10-1 and TRBJ1-1; D is unclear. Trimming pared 0 bases from V and 3 bases from J, leaving 11 bases between. Germline V gene data show CDR1 as WNHNN and CDR2 as SYGVQD (reference sequence). CDR3 size: 15 residues.

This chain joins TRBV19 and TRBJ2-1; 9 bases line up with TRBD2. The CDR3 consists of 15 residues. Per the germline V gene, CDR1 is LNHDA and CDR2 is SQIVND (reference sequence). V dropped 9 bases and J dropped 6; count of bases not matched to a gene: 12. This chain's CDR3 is CASRGGLAGSNEQFF. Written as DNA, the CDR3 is TGTGCCAGCCGAGGGGGGCTAGCGGGGTCCAATGAGCAGTTCTTC. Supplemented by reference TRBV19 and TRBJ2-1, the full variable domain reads DGGITQSPKYLFRKEGQNVTLSCEQNLNHDAMYWYRQDPGQGLRLIYYSQIVNDFQKGDIAEGYSVSREKKESFPLTVTSAQKNPTAFYLCASRGGLAGSNEQFFGPGTRLTVL.

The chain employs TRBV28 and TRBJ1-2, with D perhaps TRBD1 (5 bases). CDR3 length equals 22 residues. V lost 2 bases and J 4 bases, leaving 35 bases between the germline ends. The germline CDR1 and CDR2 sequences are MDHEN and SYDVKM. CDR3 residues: CASSLLVRGREARAIWRYGYTF. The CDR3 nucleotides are TGTGCCAGCAGTTTACTCGTTCGTGGCCGGGAGGCCAGGGCAATTTGGCGCTATGGCTACACCTTC.

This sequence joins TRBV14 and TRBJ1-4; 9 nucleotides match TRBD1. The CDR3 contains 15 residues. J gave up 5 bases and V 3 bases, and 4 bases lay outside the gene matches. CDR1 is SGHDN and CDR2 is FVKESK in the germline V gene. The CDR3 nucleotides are TGTGCCAGCAGCCACCGACAGGGGGTAAATGAAAAACTGTTTTTT. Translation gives CASSHRQGVNEKLFF.

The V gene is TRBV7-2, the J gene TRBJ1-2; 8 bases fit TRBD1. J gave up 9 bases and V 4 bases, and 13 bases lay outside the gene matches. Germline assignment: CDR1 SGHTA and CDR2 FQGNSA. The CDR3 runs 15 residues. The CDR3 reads CASSSRLGQGTRYTF. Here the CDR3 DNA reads TGTGCCAGCAGCTCCAGACTAGGACAGGGTACGCGCTACACCTTC.

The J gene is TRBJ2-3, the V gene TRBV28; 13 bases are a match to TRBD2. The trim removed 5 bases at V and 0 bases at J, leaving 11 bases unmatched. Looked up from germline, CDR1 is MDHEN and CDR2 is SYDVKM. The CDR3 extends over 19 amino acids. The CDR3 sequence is CASSATGLAGLPSTDTQYF. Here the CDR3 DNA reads TGTGCCAGCAGTGCGACGGGACTAGCGGGGCTCCCTAGCACAGATACGCAGTATTTT.

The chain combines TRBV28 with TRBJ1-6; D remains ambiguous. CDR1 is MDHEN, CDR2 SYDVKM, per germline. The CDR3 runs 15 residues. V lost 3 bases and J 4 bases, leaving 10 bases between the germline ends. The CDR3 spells CASSFRQLYNSPLHF. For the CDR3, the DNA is TGTGCCAGCAGTTTCAGGCAGCTTTATAATTCACCCCTCCACTTT.

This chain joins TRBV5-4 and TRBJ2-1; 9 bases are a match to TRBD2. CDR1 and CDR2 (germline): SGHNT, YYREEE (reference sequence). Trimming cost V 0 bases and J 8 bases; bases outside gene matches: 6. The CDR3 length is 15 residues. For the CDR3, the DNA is TGTGCCAGCAGCTTGGCTCGGCGGGGGGGCTATGAGCAGTTCTTC. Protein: CASSLARRGGYEQFF. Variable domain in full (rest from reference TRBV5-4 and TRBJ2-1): ETGVTQSPTHLIKTRGQQVTLRCSSQSGHNTVSWYQQALGQGPQFIFQYYREEENGRGNFPPRFSGLQFPNYSSELNVNALELDDSALYLCASSLARRGGYEQFFGPGTRLTVL.

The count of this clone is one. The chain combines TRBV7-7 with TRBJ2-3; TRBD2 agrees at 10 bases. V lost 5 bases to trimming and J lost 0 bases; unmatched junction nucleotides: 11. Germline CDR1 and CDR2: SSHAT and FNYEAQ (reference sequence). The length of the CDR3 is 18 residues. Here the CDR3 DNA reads TGTGCCAGCAGCCTGTCAGCGGGGGGGCGGATTAGCACAGATACGCAGTATTTT. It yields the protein CASSLSAGGRISTDTQYF.

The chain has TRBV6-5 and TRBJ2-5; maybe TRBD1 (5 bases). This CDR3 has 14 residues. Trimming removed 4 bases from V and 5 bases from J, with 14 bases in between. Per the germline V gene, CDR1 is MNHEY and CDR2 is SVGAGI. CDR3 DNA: TGTGCCAGCAGTTTCCGTAGGGGCGAGGAGACCCAGTACTTC. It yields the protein CASSFRRGEETQYF.

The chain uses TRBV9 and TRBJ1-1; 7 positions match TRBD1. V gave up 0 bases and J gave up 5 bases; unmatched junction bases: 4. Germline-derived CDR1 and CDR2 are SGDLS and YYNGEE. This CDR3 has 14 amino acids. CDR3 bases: TGTGCCAGCAGCGTAGACAGGGGTGGGACTGAAGCTTTCTTT. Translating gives CASSVDRGGTEAFF.

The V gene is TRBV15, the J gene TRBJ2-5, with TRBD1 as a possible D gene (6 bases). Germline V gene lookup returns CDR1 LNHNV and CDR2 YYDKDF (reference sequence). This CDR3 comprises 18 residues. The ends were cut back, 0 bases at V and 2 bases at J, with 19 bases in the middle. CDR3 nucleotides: TGTGCCACCAGCAGAGATCGGGCGGACAGAACAATACAAGAGACCCAGTACTTC. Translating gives CATSRDRADRTIQETQYF.

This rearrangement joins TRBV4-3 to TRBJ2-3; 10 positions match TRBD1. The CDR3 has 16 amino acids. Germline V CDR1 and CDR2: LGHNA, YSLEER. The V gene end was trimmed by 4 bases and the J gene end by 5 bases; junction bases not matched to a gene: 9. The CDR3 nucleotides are TGCGCCAGCAGCCTAGCGACAGGGGGCGTGGGAGATACGCAGTATTTT. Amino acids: CASSLATGGVGDTQYF.

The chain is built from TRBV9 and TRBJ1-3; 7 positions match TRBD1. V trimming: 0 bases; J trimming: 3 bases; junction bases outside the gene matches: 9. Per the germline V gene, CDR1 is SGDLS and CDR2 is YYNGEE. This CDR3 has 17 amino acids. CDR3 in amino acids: CASSVATGVEYGNTIYF. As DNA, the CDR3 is TGTGCCAGCAGCGTAGCTACAGGGGTGGAATATGGAAACACCATATATTTT.

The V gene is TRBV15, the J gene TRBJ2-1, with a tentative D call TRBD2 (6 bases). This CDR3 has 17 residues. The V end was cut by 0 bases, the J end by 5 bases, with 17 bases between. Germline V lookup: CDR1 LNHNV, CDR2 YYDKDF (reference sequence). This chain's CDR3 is CATSRDLGGGSDNEQFF. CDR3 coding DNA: TGTGCCACCAGCAGAGATTTGGGCGGAGGGAGCGACAATGAGCAGTTCTTC.

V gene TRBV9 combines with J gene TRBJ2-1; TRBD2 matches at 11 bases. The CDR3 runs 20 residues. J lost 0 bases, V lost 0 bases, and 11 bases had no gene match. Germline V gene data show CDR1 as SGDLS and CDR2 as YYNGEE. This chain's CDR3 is CASSVGGTSGEESSYNEQFF. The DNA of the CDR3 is TGTGCCAGCAGCGTAGGAGGGACTAGCGGAGAAGAGAGCTCCTACAATGAGCAGTTCTTC.

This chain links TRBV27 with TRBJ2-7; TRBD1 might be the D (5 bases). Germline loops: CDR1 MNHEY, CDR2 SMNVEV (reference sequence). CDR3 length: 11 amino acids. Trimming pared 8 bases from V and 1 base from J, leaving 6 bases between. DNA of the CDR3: TGTGCCAGCGGGGCTTCCTACGAGCAGTACTTC. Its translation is CASGASYEQYF.

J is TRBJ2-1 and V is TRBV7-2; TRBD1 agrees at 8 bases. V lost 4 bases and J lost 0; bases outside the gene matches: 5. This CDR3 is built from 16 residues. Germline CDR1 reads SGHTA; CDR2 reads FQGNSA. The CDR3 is CASSSRGLISYNEQFF. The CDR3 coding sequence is TGTGCCAGCAGCTCCAGGGGGCTAATCTCCTACAATGAGCAGTTCTTC. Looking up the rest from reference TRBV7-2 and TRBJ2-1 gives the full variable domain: GAGVSQSPSNKVTEKGKDVELRCDPISGHTALYWYRQSLGQGLEFLIYFQGNSAPDKSGLPSDRFSAERTGGSVSTLTIQRTQQEDSAVYLCASSSRGLISYNEQFFGPGTRLTVL.

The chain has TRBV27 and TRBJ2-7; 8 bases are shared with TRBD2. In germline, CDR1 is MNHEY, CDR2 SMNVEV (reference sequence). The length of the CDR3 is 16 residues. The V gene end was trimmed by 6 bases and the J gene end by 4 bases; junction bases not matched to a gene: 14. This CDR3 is CASSRNSGVASYEQYF. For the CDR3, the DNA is TGTGCCAGCAGCAGAAATAGCGGGGTTGCCTCTTACGAGCAGTACTTC.

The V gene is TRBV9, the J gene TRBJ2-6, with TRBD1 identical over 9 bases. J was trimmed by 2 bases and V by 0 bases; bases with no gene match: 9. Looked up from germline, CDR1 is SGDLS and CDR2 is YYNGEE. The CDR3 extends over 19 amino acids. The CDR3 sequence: CASSVVGTGSFAGANVLTF. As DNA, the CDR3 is TGTGCCAGCAGCGTAGTGGGGACAGGGTCATTTGCTGGGGCCAACGTCCTGACTTTC.